This T cell receptor beta chain was identified during a study of blood T cell repertoires in COVID-19. Study as a whole: Some COVID-19 samples were acute and others convalescent; all came from the United States, Italy and Spain. The analysed material was cDNA or gDNA that came from T cells, B-cell-depleted T cells, or PBMCs.

As originally analysed: Estimation of nucleated cell counts was performed using reference gene primer amplification. Method: immunoSEQ multiplex PCR; TCRdb's copy keeps in-frame clones and lacks some. Clonal size and the V and J genes are those of that table, whereas D and trimming came from the DNA. The sample lists 200,000 to 250,000 clones; 86% were seen once. Germline CDR1 reads MGHRA; CDR2 reads YSYEKL. The CDR3 runs to 16 residues. The germline V and J ends were trimmed by 1 base and 4 bases, with 16 bases remaining between them. J is TRBJ1-2 and V is TRBV4-1, with TRBD1 as a possible D gene (6 bases). This TCR was recovered from a woman aged 45-60 years with COVID-19, enrolled during active disease. Sequenced material: peripheral blood. The CDR3 spells CASSQGAGANLYGYTF. Here the CDR3 DNA reads TGCGCCAGCAGCCAAGGAGCAGGGGCCAACCTCTATGGCTACACCTTC.